One and the same sample provided the 23 T cell receptor beta chains below, sequenced in a study of spatial heterogeneity in lung cancer. Documented time point: sample taken at primary tumor resection. The sequenced material consisted of unsorted whole RNA from tumor, nontumor lung or frozen PBMC. TCRdb used MiXCR to reprocess the 5' RACE reads, holding one entry per CDR3 protein. The sample shows about 50,000 distinct CDR3 sequences, 7.5% to 8% of them seen only once. The sample in question was PBMCs, obtained at surgery. Source of these receptors: a female donor with early-stage non-small cell lung cancer.

The sample holds many counts of this clonotype. The rearrangement uses TRBV27 and TRBJ2-7, with D perhaps matching TRBD1 or TRBD2 (5 bases each). CDR1 is MNHEY, CDR2 SMNVEV, per germline (reference sequence). The CDR3 runs to 15 residues. V shed 0 bases and J shed 4 bases, with 13 bases lying between them. CDR3 region: CASSLSGGAVYEQYF. For the CDR3, the DNA is TGTGCCAGCAGTTTATCTGGGGGAGCAGTTTACGAGCAGTACTTC.

This clonotype occurred once. The chain employs TRBV3-1 and TRBJ2-7; 11 bases are a match to TRBD1. The CDR3 sequence is 18 residues long. Germline trimming cut 4 bases from V and 4 bases from J; bases unmatched to any gene: 15. Germline V gives CDR1 LGHDT, CDR2 YNNKEL (reference sequence). In DNA form, the CDR3 reads TGTGCCAGCAGCCCCCTGATTGGACAGGGGGCAAGTTCGTACGAGCAGTACTTC. This codes for CASSPLIGQGASSYEQYF.

Many counts were recorded for this clonotype. CDR3: CASSYSPSRSSYNEQFF. In DNA form, the CDR3 reads TGTGCCAGCAGTTACTCGCCCTCACGGAGCTCCTACAATGAGCAGTTCTTC. This chain links TRBV6-5 with TRBJ2-1; D ambiguous. V lost 0 bases and J lost 0, with 12 bases in between. Germline V gene data show CDR1 as MNHEY and CDR2 as SVGAGI. CDR3 length: 17 residues.

The gene calls are TRBV6-2 or TRBV6-3 and TRBJ1-5; TRBD1 matches 9 bases. J lost 7 bases, V lost 0 bases, and 7 bases had no gene match. This CDR3 comprises 16 residues. The V gene's germline CDR1 is MNHEY and CDR2 SVGEGT. The CDR3 nucleotides are TGTGCCAGCAGTTACTCGAGGGACAGGGACGTGCAGCCCCAGCATTTT. Protein sequence: CASSYSRDRDVQPQHF.

In nucleotides, the CDR3 is TGCGCCAGCAGCCAACAACAGGGGGCTCTAGTGCCCCAGCATTTT. It specifies CASSQQQGALVPQHF. The chain uses TRBV4-3 and TRBJ1-5, with 9 bases lining up with TRBD1. Germline values: CDR1 LGHNA, CDR2 YSLEER. The CDR3 extends over 15 amino acids. V shed 2 bases and J 9 bases; nucleotides not matched to a gene: 8.

The chain is built from TRBV27 and TRBJ2-7; TRBD2 might be the D (5 bases). V lost 4 bases, J lost 3 bases, and 16 bases lay in between. Germline V gene lookup returns CDR1 MNHEY and CDR2 SMNVEV (reference sequence). CDR3 length: 15 residues. The CDR3 bases are TGTGCCAGCAGTTCGCTTGGAGGCAGTTTCTACGAGCAGTACTTC. Its translation: CASSSLGGSFYEQYF.

This clonotype was detected ten times or more. The rearrangement joins TRBV10-3 to TRBJ2-3, with a weak D call TRBD2 (7 bases). The CDR3 is 19 amino acids. Trimming took off 4 bases at V and 1 base at J, with 24 bases between the two ends. CDR1 ENHRY and CDR2 SYGVKD come from the germline V gene. CDR3 sequence: CAISGGGSRGNSRTDTQYF. The CDR3 DNA reads TGTGCCATCAGTGGCGGGGGATCGAGGGGGAATAGTCGCACAGATACGCAGTATTTT.

The gene calls are TRBV19 and TRBJ1-2; 7 nucleotides align to TRBD1. V trimming: 5 bases; J trimming: 8 bases; junction bases outside the gene matches: 5. The CDR3 length is 12 residues. CDR1 LNHDA and CDR2 SQIVND come from the germline V gene (reference sequence). Here the CDR3 reads CASSEGAGGYTF. The DNA for the CDR3 is TGTGCCAGTAGTGAGGGGGCAGGGGGCTACACCTTC. Filled out from reference TRBV19 and TRBJ1-2, the complete variable domain reads DGGITQSPKYLFRKEGQNVTLSCEQNLNHDAMYWYRQDPGQGLRLIYYSQIVNDFQKGDIAEGYSVSREKKESFPLTVTSAQKNPTAFYLCASSEGAGGYTFGSGTRLTVV.

This clonotype was counted ten times or more. The chain uses TRBV5-1 and TRBJ2-1; TRBD1 matches at 11 bases. Trimming took 3 bases from V and 0 from J; bases not matched to a gene: 14. There are 20 residues in the CDR3. Germline assignment: CDR1 SGHRS and CDR2 YFSETQ. In nucleotides, the CDR3 is TGCGCCAGCAGCTGGGCGGGACAGGGGGGTATCAGGAGCTCCTACAATGAGCAGTTCTTC. It codes for CASSWAGQGGIRSSYNEQFF.

This clonotype was recorded at least ten times. This chain uses TRBV6-2 or TRBV6-3 with TRBJ2-5; TRBD1 agrees at 9 bases. Germline V gives CDR1 MNHEY, CDR2 SVGEGT. The CDR3 runs 16 residues. Losses at the gene ends were 5 bases for V and 4 bases for J; bases not matched to a gene: 11. CDR3 coding DNA: TGTGCCAGCAGTATCCAGACAGGGGGGTATTCAGAGACCCAGTACTTC. Protein sequence: CASSIQTGGYSETQYF.

This clonotype was counted at least ten times. The CDR3 loop reads CASSLVVATSGGAETQYF. As DNA, the CDR3 is TGTGCCAGCAGCTTAGTTGTGGCGACTAGCGGGGGGGCGGAGACCCAGTACTTC. This rearrangement joins TRBV7-6 to TRBJ2-5; TRBD2 aligns across 14 bases. CDR1 and CDR2 from the germline V gene are SGHVS and FNYEAQ. V trimming: 1 base; J trimming: 5 bases; junction bases outside the gene matches: 9. The CDR3 totals 18 residues.

As to this clonotype: This may arise from a read error, as a much more abundant clone is one base away. The chain recombines TRBV19 with TRBJ2-1; D remains ambiguous. Germline V lookup: CDR1 LNHDA, CDR2 SQIVND (reference sequence). The CDR3 has 14 amino acids. V dropped 3 bases and J dropped 8 bases, with 14 bases sitting between them. The CDR3 region has the DNA TGTGCCAGTAGTATTCCCGGCGAGCTGGATGAGCAGTTCTTC. Its protein product is CASSIPGELDEQFF.

This clonotype was counted between two and nine times. At one boundary the junction diverges from the germline segment, which might be a read error. The chain has TRBV5-4 and TRBJ2-2; 12 bases are a match to TRBD2. This CDR3 is 16 amino acids long. Germline CDR1 reads SGHNT; CDR2 reads YYREEE (reference sequence). The CDR3 bases are TGCGCCAGCAGCCTCCTAGCGGGGGGGTCAACCGGGGAGCTGTTTTTT. It translates to CASSLLAGGSTGELFF.

The sample holds many counts of this clonotype. V usage is TRBV29-1 and J usage is TRBJ1-3; TRBD1 is a possible D gene (5 bases). CDR3 length equals 13 residues. In germline, CDR1 is SQVTM, CDR2 ANQGSEA. The V and J ends lost 7 bases and 0 bases respectively, with 10 bases between them. CDR3 amino acids: CSGTLSSGNTIYF. In nucleotides, the CDR3 is TGCAGCGGGACACTCAGCTCTGGAAACACCATATATTTT.

This clonotype was picked up a small number of times. This sequence joins TRBV6-1 and TRBJ2-3; 11 nucleotides line up with TRBD2. Germline V gene sequence: CDR1 MNHNS, CDR2 SASEGT. The CDR3 is made up of 14 amino acids. The V segment lost 8 bases and the J segment 5 bases; nucleotides outside the gene matches: 6. The CDR3 coding sequence is TGTGCCAGCGGGCACGGGACTAGCGGAGATACGCAGTATTTT. Its translation is CASGHGTSGDTQYF.

This clonotype turned up a few times. This rearrangement joins TRBV5-1 to TRBJ2-2; TRBD1 might be the D (8 bases). The CDR3 loop spans 16 amino acids. Trimming took off 2 bases at V and 2 bases at J, with 13 bases between the two ends. CDR1 is SGHRS and CDR2 is YFSETQ in the germline V gene. The CDR3 DNA sequence: TGCGCCAGCAGCTTCGGGGGGACAGGAAACACCGGGGAGCTGTTTTTT. Amino acids: CASSFGGTGNTGELFF.

This clonotype was counted ten times or more. This rearrangement joins TRBV6-2 or TRBV6-3 to TRBJ1-2; D possibly corresponds to TRBD1 (6 bases). With 2 bases removed from V and 6 bases from J, the gap between germline ends came to 19 bases. CDR3 size: 16 residues. CDR1 MNHEY and CDR2 SVGEGT come from the germline V gene. The CDR3 sequence: CASSYTTGSSSNGYTF. CDR3 in DNA: TGTGCCAGCAGTTACACGACAGGAAGCAGTTCTAATGGCTACACCTTC.

This clonotype was recorded many times. The gene calls are TRBV7-2 and TRBJ2-5; the D is unclear. Trimming took 5 bases from V and 4 from J, leaving 14 bases between them. Germline V gene data show CDR1 as SGHTA and CDR2 as FQGNSA. The CDR3 has 14 residues. CDR3: CASSRGIIGETQYF. Here the CDR3 DNA reads TGTGCCAGCAGCCGTGGAATCATAGGAGAGACCCAGTACTTC.

This chain connects TRBV19 to TRBJ2-6; D is perhaps TRBD2 (6 bases). The V gene lost 1 base and the J gene lost 0 bases, with 13 bases spanning the gap. The CDR3 covers 18 residues. Germline values: CDR1 LNHDA, CDR2 SQIVND (reference sequence). This chain's CDR3 is CASSIAGDYPSGANVLTF. The CDR3 bases are TGTGCCAGTAGTATAGCGGGGGATTACCCCTCTGGGGCCAACGTCCTGACTTTC.

This clonotype was seen a few times. The chain couples TRBV6-2 or TRBV6-3 to TRBJ2-1; the match to TRBD2 covers 12 bases. Germline V lookup: CDR1 MNHEY, CDR2 SVGEGT. V trimming: 5 bases; J trimming: 5 bases; junction bases outside the gene matches: 4. The CDR3 is 15 residues long. CDR3 nucleotides: TGTGCCAGCAGTCCGACTAGCGGGGGACACAATGAGCAGTTCTTC. Its translation: CASSPTSGGHNEQFF.

This clonotype was detected only a few times. The chain links TRBV7-9 to TRBJ2-1; D remains ambiguous. Germline lookup yields CDR1 SEHNR and CDR2 FQNEAQ (reference sequence). Between the trimmed V and J ends, which lost 7 bases and 10 bases, there was a span of 14 bases. The CDR3 extends over 12 amino acids. The CDR3: CASTARMEEQFF. In nucleotides, the CDR3 is TGTGCCAGCACCGCACGTATGGAGGAGCAGTTCTTC. The whole variable domain, filled in from reference TRBV7-9 and TRBJ2-1, reads DTGVSQNPRHKITKRGQNVTFRCDPISEHNRLYWYRQTLGQGPEFLTYFQNEAQLEKSRLLSDRFSAERPKGSFSTLEIQRTEQGDSAMYLCASTARMEEQFFGPGTRLTVL.

This clonotype was observed a few times. The chain links TRBV20-1 to TRBJ1-4; 7 bases match TRBD1. CDR1 and CDR2 (germline): DFQATT, SNEGSKA (reference sequence). CDR3 length: 15 amino acids. With V trimmed by 0 bases and J by 7 bases, 8 bases remained unmatched. In nucleotides, the CDR3 is TGCAGTGCTAGAGATCCAAGGGGGCCGGGTGAAAAACTGTTTTTT. This codes for CSARDPRGPGEKLFF.

This clonotype was recorded many times. The chain has TRBV20-1 and TRBJ2-2; 9 bases align to TRBD1. V trimming: 6 bases; J trimming: 6 bases; junction bases outside the gene matches: 5. CDR3 length: 13 amino acids. Germline lookup yields CDR1 DFQATT and CDR2 SNEGSKA (reference sequence). The CDR3 DNA sequence: TGCAGTGCCGCCTGGACAGGGGCCGGGGAGCTGTTTTTT. Residues: CSAAWTGAGELFF.